A selection of T cell receptor beta chains follows, all from one sample in a study of graft-versus-host responses after intestinal transplantation. TCRdb's copy holds only in-frame clones and misses some; the assay was immunoSEQ multiplex PCR. Among under 45,000 clones, roughly 91% were seen once, and the ten largest hold 6% to 7.5%. The sequencing here drew on PBMCs, taken roughly 270 days after transplant. The receptors shown here come from a human patient who received an intestinal transplant, so some T cells may come from the graft donor. The CDR3 runs from the conserved cysteine through the conserved F or W. Rows may omit the clone size; those that give it use once, few, many or a size class.

v_call	j_call	clone_size	cdr3_aa
TRBV10-3	TRBJ2-2	-	CAISEWDKLNTGELFF
TRBV11-2	TRBJ2-7	-	CASSLGAWRGLQYF
TRBV19	TRBJ1-2	-	CASSIPGTGSYGYTF
TRBV6-5	TRBJ2-1	-	CASRRGYNEQFF
TRBV11-2	TRBJ1-3	once	CASSLGWAGSGNTIYF
TRBV9	TRBJ1-2	-	CASSEFQGVDGYTF
TRBV30	TRBJ2-7	-	CAWSVSGNEQYF
TRBV5-4	TRBJ2-1	-	CASSLPPDETADNEQFF
TRBV7-6	TRBJ2-2	-	CASAKGPGTGELFF
TRBV6-5	TRBJ1-2	once	CASSYGSDYGYTF
TRBV6-4	TRBJ2-1	-	CASSTDRGPNNEQFF
TRBV5-1	TRBJ1-1	-	CASRGQPNTEAFF
TRBV10-3	TRBJ2-1	-	CAISDPDSKEYNEQFF
TRBV14	TRBJ2-7	once	CASSQRQGANAYEQYF
TRBV7-8	TRBJ2-7	-	CASRGEVWGGGYEQYF
TRBV5-1	TRBJ1-1	-	CASSLAGRGLGTEAFF
TRBV6-6	TRBJ1-1	-	CASSYSIAHGAFF
TRBV6-5	TRBJ2-2	-	CASIPQDNTGELFF
TRBV9	TRBJ2-7	-	CASSPRVFHYEQYF
TRBV15	TRBJ1-6	-	CATSRSRDRDSPLHF
TRBV18	TRBJ2-7	-	CASSLGTSGVYEQYF
TRBV7-8	TRBJ2-2	-	CASSLIRLQVPVAGELFF